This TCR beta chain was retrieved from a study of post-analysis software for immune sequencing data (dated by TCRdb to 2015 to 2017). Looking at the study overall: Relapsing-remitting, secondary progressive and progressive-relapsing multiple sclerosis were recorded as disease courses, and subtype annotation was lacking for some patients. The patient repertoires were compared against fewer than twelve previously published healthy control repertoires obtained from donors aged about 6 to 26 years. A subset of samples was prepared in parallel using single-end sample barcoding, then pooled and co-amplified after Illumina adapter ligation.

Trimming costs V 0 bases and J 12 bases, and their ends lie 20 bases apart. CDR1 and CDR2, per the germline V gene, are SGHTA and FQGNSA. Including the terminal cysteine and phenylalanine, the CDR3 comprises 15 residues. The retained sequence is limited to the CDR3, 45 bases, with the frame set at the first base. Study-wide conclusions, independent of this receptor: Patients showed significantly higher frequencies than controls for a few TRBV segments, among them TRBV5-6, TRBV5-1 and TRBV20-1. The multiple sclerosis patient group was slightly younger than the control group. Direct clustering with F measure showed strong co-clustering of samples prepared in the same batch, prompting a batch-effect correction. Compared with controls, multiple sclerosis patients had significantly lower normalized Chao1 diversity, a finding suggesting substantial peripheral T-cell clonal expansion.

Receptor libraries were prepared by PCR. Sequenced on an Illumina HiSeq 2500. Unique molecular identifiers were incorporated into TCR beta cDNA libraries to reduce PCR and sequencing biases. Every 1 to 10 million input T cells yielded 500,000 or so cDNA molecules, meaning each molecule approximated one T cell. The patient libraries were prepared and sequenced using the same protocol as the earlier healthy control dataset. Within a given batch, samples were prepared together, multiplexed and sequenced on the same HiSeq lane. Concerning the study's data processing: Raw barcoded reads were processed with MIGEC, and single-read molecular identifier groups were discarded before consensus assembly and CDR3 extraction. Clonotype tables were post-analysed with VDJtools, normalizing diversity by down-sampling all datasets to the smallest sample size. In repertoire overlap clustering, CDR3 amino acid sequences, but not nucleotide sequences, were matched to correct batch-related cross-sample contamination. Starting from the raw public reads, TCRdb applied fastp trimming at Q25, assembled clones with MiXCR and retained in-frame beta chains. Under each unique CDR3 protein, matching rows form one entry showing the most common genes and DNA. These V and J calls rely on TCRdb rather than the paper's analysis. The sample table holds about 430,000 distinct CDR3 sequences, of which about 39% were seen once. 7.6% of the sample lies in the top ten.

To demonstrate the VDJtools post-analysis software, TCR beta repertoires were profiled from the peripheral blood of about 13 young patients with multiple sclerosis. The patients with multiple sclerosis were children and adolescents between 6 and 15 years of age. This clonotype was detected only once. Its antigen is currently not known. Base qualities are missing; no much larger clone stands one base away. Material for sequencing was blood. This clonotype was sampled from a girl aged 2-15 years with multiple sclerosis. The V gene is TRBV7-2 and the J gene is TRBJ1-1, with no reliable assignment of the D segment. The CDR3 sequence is CASSLARGFNHGTFF. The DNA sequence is TGTGCCAGCAGCTTAGCGCGAGGCTTCAACCATGGGACTTTCTTT.